The 17 T cell receptor beta chains given below trace back to one sample, sequenced in a study of T-cell reconstitution after alpha-beta-depleted transplantation in children. Preparing the TCRbeta library involved the use of unique molecular identifiers. TCRdb independently ran MiXCR on the PCR reads; one entry per CDR3 protein. The data hold over 100,000 distinct CDR3 sequences, with under 13% observed a single time. Sequencing used PBMCs, obtained before TCRalphabeta/CD19-depleted stem cell transplant. The receptor source for this set is a boy younger than 10 with acute lymphoblastic leukemia, due to receive a stem cell transplant.

V gene TRBV6-6 combines with J gene TRBJ1-1; unclear D gene. Trimming left V 2 bases short and J 5 bases short, with 9 bases between. The germline gives CDR1 MNHNY, CDR2 SVGAGI (reference sequence). The CDR3 is 13 amino acids. Here the CDR3 reads CASSYQDGTEAFF. The CDR3 DNA reads TGTGCCAGCAGTTACCAGGACGGAACTGAAGCTTTCTTT.

The chain links TRBV29-1 to TRBJ2-7, with a possible D match to TRBD2 (5 bases). Per the germline V gene, CDR1 is SQVTM and CDR2 is ANQGSEA. The CDR3 length is 11 residues. Trimming stripped 6 bases from V and 2 bases from J, with 8 bases between. The CDR3 protein is CSVAGAYEQYF. CDR3 DNA sequence: TGCAGCGTAGCCGGGGCCTACGAGCAGTACTTC.

This chain connects TRBV5-5 to TRBJ1-1, with D maybe TRBD1 (5 bases). CDR1 and CDR2 from the germline V gene are SGHKS and YYEKEE (reference sequence). Trimming removed 0 bases from V and 4 bases from J, with 7 bases in between. The CDR3 has 13 residues. The CDR3 DNA reads TGTGCCAGCAGCTTGGGAGGGGTCACTGAAGCTTTCTTT. This translates into CASSLGGVTEAFF.

This chain uses TRBV29-1 with TRBJ1-3, with a tentative D call TRBD1 (5 bases). This CDR3 is built from 15 residues. The germline V and J ends were trimmed by 2 bases and 4 bases, with 15 bases remaining between them. Germline V CDR1 and CDR2: SQVTM, ANQGSEA. Written as DNA, the CDR3 is TGCAGCGTTGAAAGTAGGAAGGGGATAGGAAACACCATATATTTT. As protein: CSVESRKGIGNTIYF.

The chain employs TRBV3-1 and TRBJ2-3; TRBD2 aligns across 7 bases. Trimming cost V 3 bases and J 4 bases; bases outside gene matches: 7. There are 15 residues in the CDR3. The germline gives CDR1 LGHDT, CDR2 YNNKEL (reference sequence). The CDR3: CASSQGLSSSDTQYF. The CDR3 DNA follows: TGTGCCAGCAGCCAGGGACTAAGCTCGTCAGATACGCAGTATTTT.

This clonotype appeared many times. V gene TRBV7-2 combines with J gene TRBJ1-1, with a weak D call TRBD1 (5 bases). This CDR3 has 15 residues. V dropped 5 bases and J dropped 3 bases, with 16 bases sitting between them. Per germline, CDR1 SGHTA and CDR2 FQGNSA. This chain's CDR3 is CASSPSWGYYTEAFF. The CDR3 DNA reads as TGTGCCAGCAGCCCGAGTTGGGGGTACTACACTGAAGCTTTCTTT.

The chain employs TRBV20-1 and TRBJ2-7; 7 bases agree with TRBD2. Germline CDR1 and CDR2: DFQATT and SNEGSKA (reference sequence). This CDR3 is 14 amino acids long. V shed 1 base and J 2 bases; nucleotides not matched to a gene: 5. Here the CDR3 DNA reads TGCAGTGCTAGAGTAAGGGAGGGCACCTACGAGCAGTACTTC. This codes for CSARVREGTYEQYF.

This clonotype was recorded at least ten times. The V and J genes are TRBV12-3 or TRBV12-4 and TRBJ2-4; 8 nucleotides line up with TRBD2. The CDR3 spans 15 residues. With 5 bases clipped from V and 1 base from J, the junction kept 4 bases outside the gene matches. CDR3 region: CASSSGSEAKNIQYF. The CDR3 DNA sequence: TGTGCCAGCAGTAGCGGGAGTGAGGCCAAAAACATTCAGTACTTC.

This sequence joins TRBV7-8 and TRBJ2-7; tentative D call: TRBD1 (6 bases). Trimming removed 1 base from V and 0 bases from J, with 16 bases in between. There are 17 residues in the CDR3. Germline loops: CDR1 SGHVS, CDR2 FQNEAQ. The CDR3 sequence: CASSLDFDRRFSYEQYF. DNA of the CDR3: TGTGCCAGCAGCTTAGATTTCGACAGGCGTTTCTCCTACGAGCAGTACTTC.

This clonotype was seen many times. The rearrangement links TRBV5-6 to TRBJ1-5; D gene unclear. The germline V and J ends were trimmed by 4 bases and 0 bases, with 17 bases remaining between them. CDR1 and CDR2 from the germline V gene are SGHDT and YYEEEE. This CDR3 region has 17 residues. This chain's CDR3 is CASSLWGPGASNQPQHF. The CDR3 coding sequence is TGTGCCAGCAGCCTATGGGGTCCAGGTGCTAGCAATCAGCCCCAGCATTTT.

The rearrangement joins TRBV5-6 to TRBJ2-7; the D is unclear. The CDR3 length is 14 residues. V dropped 1 base and J dropped 0 bases, with 8 bases sitting between them. The V gene's germline CDR1 is SGHDT and CDR2 YYEEEE. The CDR3 is CASSLTEVSYEQYF. As DNA, the CDR3 is TGTGCCAGCAGCTTGACGGAAGTCTCCTACGAGCAGTACTTC.

This clonotype was detected only a few times. This chain links TRBV5-1 with TRBJ2-5, with D possibly being TRBD1 (6 bases). The CDR3 loop spans 15 amino acids. The ends were cut back, 0 bases at V and 5 bases at J, with 14 bases in the middle. Germline lookup yields CDR1 SGHRS and CDR2 YFSETQ. Written as DNA, the CDR3 is TGCGCCAGCAGCTTGGGGGCAGGGGTTCTGGAGACCCAGTACTTC. Translation gives CASSLGAGVLETQYF.

This clonotype was counted many times. This chain uses TRBV20-1 with TRBJ2-2, with D possibly being TRBD2 (6 bases). Trimming removed 0 bases at V and 3 bases at J, with 17 bases between. CDR3 length: 17 amino acids. Germline values: CDR1 DFQATT, CDR2 SNEGSKA (reference sequence). The CDR3 bases are TGCAGTGCTAGAGAGGCCAATCGTGGGAGGTACACCGGGGAGCTGTTTTTT. Amino acid sequence: CSAREANRGRYTGELFF.

Written as DNA, the CDR3 is TGTGCCAGCAGATCCCGCCATGGGCGGGAGTTGAGCTACAATGAGCAGTTCTTC. Protein sequence: CASRSRHGRELSYNEQFF. V is TRBV5-5 and J is TRBJ2-1; TRBD2 matches 7 bases. The junction had 17 bases not matched to a gene; V was cut back by 5 bases and J by 3 bases. Germline lookup yields CDR1 SGHKS and CDR2 YYEKEE (reference sequence). The CDR3 runs 18 residues. The full variable domain, in which reference TRBV5-5 and TRBJ2-1 provide the parts outside the CDR3, is DAGVTQSPTHLIKTRGQQVTLRCSPISGHKSVSWYQQVLGQGPQFIFQYYEKEERGRGNFPDRFSARQFPNYSSELNVNALLLGDSALYLCASRSRHGRELSYNEQFFGPGTRLTVL.

This chain joins TRBV5-4 and TRBJ1-1; the D gene is possibly TRBD1 (6 bases). Germline loops: CDR1 SGHNT, CDR2 YYREEE (reference sequence). CDR3 length: 15 amino acids. The V end lost 4 bases, the J end lost 3 bases, and 16 bases lay between the germline ends. CDR3 coding DNA: TGTGCCAGCAGCCAGACAGGAATACGGTACACTGAAGCTTTCTTT. This gives the protein CASSQTGIRYTEAFF.

Ten or more counts support this clonotype. The chain links TRBV20-1 to TRBJ2-5; a weak D match, TRBD2 (6 bases). The V end was cut by 7 bases, the J end by 4 bases, with 13 bases between. Germline lookup yields CDR1 DFQATT and CDR2 SNEGSKA (reference sequence). The CDR3 totals 12 residues. CDR3 sequence reads: CSVRGYRETQYF. Here the CDR3 DNA reads TGCAGTGTGCGGGGTTATCGAGAGACCCAGTACTTC.

This clonotype showed up many times. The chain joins TRBV20-1 to TRBJ2-5, with D maybe TRBD1 (6 bases). V was cut by 3 bases and J by 5 bases, with 10 bases left in between. Germline assignment: CDR1 DFQATT and CDR2 SNEGSKA (reference sequence). The CDR3 has 12 residues. CDR3 sequence reads: CSASPTGETQYF. CDR3 nucleotides: TGCAGTGCTAGCCCCACAGGGGAGACCCAGTACTTC.